This TCR beta chain was sequenced during a study of T cells in Graves' hyperthyroidism and ophthalmopathy. This clonotype showed up just a few times. Its antigen is currently unknown. At one end, the junction sequence differs from germline, possibly due to a read error. Study-wide results and limits: Patients with ophthalmopathy were separated from those with stable hyperthyroidism by a 13 V-J model. Blood shared most expanded thyroid clonotypes above 0.001. Ophthalmopathy, as predicted by the model, came a median 6.5 months after the prediction.

TCR beta CDR3 regions were amplified from RNA. The HTBI primer set drove a first-round RT-PCR of the TCR CDR3. TCRdb processed the multiplex PCR reads anew with MiXCR; each CDR3 protein has one entry. The sample has some 650,000 distinct CDR3 sequences; approximately 15% are singletons. Uncontrolled infection, other autoimmune disease, pregnancy or lactation led to exclusion. Sequencing was done on a sample of blood. This receptor was taken from a woman aged 40 to 49 with Graves' ophthalmopathy.

The CDR3 sequence is CATREIAVYERYF. As DNA, the CDR3 is TGCGCCACCCGAGAAATTGCAGTCTACGAGCGGTACTTC. This chain uses TRBV10-1 with TRBJ2-7; D remains ambiguous. The CDR3 spans 13 residues. The V gene's germline CDR1 is WNHNN and CDR2 SYGVQD (reference sequence).